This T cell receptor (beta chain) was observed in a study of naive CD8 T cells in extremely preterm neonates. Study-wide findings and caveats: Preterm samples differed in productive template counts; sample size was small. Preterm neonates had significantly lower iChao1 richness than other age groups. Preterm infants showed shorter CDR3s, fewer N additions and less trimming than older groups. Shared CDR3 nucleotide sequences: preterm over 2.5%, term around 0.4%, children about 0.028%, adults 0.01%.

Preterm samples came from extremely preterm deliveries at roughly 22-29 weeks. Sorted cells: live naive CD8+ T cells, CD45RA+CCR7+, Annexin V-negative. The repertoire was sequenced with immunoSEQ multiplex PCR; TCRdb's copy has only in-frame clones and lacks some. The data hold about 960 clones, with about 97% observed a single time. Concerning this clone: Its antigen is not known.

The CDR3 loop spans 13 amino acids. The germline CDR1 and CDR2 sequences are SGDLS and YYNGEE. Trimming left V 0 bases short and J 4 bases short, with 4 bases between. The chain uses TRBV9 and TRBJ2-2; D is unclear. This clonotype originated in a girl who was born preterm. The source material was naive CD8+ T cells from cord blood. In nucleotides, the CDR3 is TGTGCCAGCAGCGTAGGTGGCACCGGGGAGCTGTTTTTT. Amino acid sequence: CASSVGGTGELFF.